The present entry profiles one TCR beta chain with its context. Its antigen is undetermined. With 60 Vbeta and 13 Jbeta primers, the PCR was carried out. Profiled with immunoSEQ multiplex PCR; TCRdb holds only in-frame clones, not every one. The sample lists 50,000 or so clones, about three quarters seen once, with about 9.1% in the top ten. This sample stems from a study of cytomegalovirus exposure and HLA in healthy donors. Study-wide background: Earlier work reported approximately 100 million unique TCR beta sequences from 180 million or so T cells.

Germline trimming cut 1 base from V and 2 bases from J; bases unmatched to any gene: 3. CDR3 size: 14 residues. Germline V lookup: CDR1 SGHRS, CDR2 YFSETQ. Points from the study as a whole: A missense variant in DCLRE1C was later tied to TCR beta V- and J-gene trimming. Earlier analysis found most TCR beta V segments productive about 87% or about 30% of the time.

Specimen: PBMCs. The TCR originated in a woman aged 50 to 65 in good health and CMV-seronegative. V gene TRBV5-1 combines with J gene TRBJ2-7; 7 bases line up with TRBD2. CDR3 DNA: TGCGCCAGCAGCTTGCTAAGCGGGGCCTACGAGCAGTACTTC. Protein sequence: CASSLLSGAYEQYF.